This T cell receptor (beta chain) was sequenced for a study of PD-1 blockade in classical Hodgkin lymphoma. Across the whole study: Each patient was given nivolumab 3 mg/kg through a vein every 2 weeks. Study-level results: Baseline diversity in complete responders resembled that of newly diagnosed patients. Newly diagnosed patients were reported to exhibit reduced baseline TCR diversity relative to healthy donors.

Some clones are missing from TCRdb's copy, which holds only in-frame ones; the method was immunoSEQ multiplex PCR. The profile shows some 10,000 clones, 80% of them singletons. The CDR3 spans 15 residues. V lost 8 bases, J lost 5 bases, and 11 bases stayed unmatched. Per germline, CDR1 LNHDA and CDR2 SQIVND (reference sequence). Of note for this clone: What it recognizes is unknown.

Each of the patients experienced relapse following autologous stem cell transplantation, and their brentuximab vedotin exposure differed. Best responses included complete response and partial response; otherwise, the best response was progressive disease. Sequencing was performed on peripheral blood mononuclear cells (PBMCs), taken before the second cycle of nivolumab. The J gene is TRBJ2-2, the V gene TRBV19; TRBD2 agrees at 7 bases. This receptor was identified in a human donor with classical Hodgkin lymphoma. The CDR3 bases are TGTGCCAGTGGGACCAGCGGGATAGGTACCGGGGAGCTGTTTTTT. The encoded protein is CASGTSGIGTGELFF.